This T cell receptor (beta chain) was recorded in a study of shared clonotypes between healthy human individuals. Study-level information: Two women and a few men aged 18 to 49 served as donors.

Deep-level settings were used for running the assay. Sequenced by immunoSEQ multiplex PCR; TCRdb stores in-frame clones only, minus some. The sample includes some 500,000 clones, about 96% of them seen just once. Broader study findings: For sorted subsets, rarefaction showed incomplete sequencing despite large depth.

Adult donors, all healthy and HIV-negative, had no recent acute infections or vaccinations. This clone was recorded a few times. What it binds is unknown. Input material: naive CD4+ T cells sorted from blood. As to subset: CD45RA+ positively selected. The receptor's source is a woman in her twenties or thirties in good health.

In DNA form, the CDR3 reads TGTGCCAGCAGCACGACAGGGACTGGAAACACCATATATTTT. Encoded protein: CASSTTGTGNTIYF. The V and J genes are TRBV28 and TRBJ1-3; 7 bases map to TRBD1. The CDR3 is made up of 14 amino acids. Trimming cost V 6 bases and J 2 bases; bases outside gene matches: 4. From germline, CDR1 is MDHEN and CDR2 SYDVKM.